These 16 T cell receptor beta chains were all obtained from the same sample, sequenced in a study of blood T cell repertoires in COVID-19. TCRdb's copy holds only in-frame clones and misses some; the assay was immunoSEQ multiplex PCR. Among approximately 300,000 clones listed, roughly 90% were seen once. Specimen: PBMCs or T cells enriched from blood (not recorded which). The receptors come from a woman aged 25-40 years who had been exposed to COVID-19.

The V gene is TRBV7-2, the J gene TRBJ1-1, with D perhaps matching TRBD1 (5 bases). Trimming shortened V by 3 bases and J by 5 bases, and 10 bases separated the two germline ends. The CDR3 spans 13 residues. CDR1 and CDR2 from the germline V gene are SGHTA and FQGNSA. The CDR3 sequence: CASSFDRSTEAFF. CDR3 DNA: TGTGCCAGCAGCTTTGACAGATCGACTGAAGCTTTCTTT.

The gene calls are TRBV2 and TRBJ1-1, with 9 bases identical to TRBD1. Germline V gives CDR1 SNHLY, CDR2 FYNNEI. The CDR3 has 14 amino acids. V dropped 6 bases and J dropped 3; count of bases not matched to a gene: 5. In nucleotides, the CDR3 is TGTGCCAGCAGGAGGGACAGGGACTACACTGAAGCTTTCTTT. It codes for CASRRDRDYTEAFF. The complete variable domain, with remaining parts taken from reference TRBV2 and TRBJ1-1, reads EPEVTQTPSHQVTQMGQEVILRCVPISNHLYFYWYRQILGQKVEFLVSFYNNEISEKSEIFDDQFSVERPDGSNFTLKIRSTKLEDSAMYFCASRRDRDYTEAFFGQGTRLTVV.

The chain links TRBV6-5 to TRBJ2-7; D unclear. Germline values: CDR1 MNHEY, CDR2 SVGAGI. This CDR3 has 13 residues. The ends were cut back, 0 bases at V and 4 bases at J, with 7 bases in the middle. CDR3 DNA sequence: TGTGCCAGCAGTTACTCCCAGAAGTACGAGCAGTACTTC. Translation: CASSYSQKYEQYF.

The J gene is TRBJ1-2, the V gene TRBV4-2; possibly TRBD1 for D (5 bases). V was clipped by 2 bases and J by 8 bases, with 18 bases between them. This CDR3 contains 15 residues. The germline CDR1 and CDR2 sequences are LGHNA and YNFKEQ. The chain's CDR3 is CASSQRGGTAGGYTF. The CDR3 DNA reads TGTGCCAGCAGCCAAAGGGGCGGGACCGCAGGGGGCTACACCTTC.

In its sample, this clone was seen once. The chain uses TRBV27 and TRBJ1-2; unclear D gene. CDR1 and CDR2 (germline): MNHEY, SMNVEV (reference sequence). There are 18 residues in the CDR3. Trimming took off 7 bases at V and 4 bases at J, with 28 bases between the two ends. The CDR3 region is CASKLTISGGMWGYGYTF. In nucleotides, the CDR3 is TGTGCCAGCAAGCTTACCATCTCGGGAGGGATGTGGGGCTATGGCTACACCTTC.

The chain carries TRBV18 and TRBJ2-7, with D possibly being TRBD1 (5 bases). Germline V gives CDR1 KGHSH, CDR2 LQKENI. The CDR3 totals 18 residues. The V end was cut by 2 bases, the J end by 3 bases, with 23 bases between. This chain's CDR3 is CASSPFWGSSDSSYEQYF. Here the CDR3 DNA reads TGTGCCAGCTCACCATTCTGGGGCTCATCAGACAGTAGCTACGAGCAGTACTTC.

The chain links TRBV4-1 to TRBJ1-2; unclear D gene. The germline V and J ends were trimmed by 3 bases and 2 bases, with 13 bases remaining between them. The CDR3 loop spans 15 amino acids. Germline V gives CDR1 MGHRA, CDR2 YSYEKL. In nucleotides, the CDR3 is TGCGCCAGCAGCCAGGCGTACAGCTTCAACTATGGCTACACCTTC. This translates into CASSQAYSFNYGYTF.

The CDR3 here is CASSPRPPWHNLSPPLHF. As DNA, the CDR3 is TGTGCCAGCAGTCCTAGGCCCCCTTGGCATAACCTCTCTCCACCCCTCCACTTT. This rearrangement joins TRBV11-3 to TRBJ1-6; D ambiguous. This CDR3 contains 18 residues. Trimming shortened V by 6 bases and J by 11 bases, and 29 bases separated the two germline ends. CDR1 and CDR2 from the germline V gene are SGHNT and YENEEA.

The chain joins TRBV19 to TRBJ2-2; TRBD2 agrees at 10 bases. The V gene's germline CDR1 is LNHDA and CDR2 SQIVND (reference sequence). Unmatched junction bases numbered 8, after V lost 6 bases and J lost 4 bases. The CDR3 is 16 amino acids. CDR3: CASRQIAGGPTGELFF. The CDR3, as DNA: TGTGCCAGTAGGCAAATAGCGGGGGGTCCCACCGGGGAGCTGTTTTTT.

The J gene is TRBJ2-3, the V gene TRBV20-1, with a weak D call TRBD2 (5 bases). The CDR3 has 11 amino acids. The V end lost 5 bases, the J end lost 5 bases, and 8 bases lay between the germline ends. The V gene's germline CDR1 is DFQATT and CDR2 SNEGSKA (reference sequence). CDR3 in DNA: TGCAGTGCTGAGGGCCGAGATACGCAGTATTTT. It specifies CSAEGRDTQYF.

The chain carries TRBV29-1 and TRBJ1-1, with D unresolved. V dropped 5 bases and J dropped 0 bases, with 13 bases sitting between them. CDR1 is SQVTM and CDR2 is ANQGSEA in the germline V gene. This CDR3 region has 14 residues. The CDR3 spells CSVPKGGVNTEAFF. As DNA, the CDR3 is TGCAGCGTTCCCAAAGGCGGAGTGAACACTGAAGCTTTCTTT.

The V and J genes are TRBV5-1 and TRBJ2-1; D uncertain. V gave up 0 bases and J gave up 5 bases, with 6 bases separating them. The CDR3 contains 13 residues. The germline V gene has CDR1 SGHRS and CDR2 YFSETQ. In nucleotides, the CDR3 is TGCGCCAGCAGCTTGGGCCAGGACAATGAGCAGTTCTTC. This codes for CASSLGQDNEQFF. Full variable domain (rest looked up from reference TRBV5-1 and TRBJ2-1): KAGVTQTPRYLIKTRGQQVTLSCSPISGHRSVSWYQQTPGQGLQFLFEYFSETQRNKGNFPGRFSGRQFSNSRSEMNVSTLELGDSALYLCASSLGQDNEQFFGPGTRLTVL.

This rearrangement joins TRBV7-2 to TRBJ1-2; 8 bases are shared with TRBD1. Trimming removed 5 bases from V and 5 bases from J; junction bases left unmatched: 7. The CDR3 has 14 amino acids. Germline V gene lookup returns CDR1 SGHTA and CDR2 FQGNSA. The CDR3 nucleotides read TGTGCCAGCAGCCCTAGGACAGGGATTTATGGCTACACCTTC. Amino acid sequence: CASSPRTGIYGYTF.

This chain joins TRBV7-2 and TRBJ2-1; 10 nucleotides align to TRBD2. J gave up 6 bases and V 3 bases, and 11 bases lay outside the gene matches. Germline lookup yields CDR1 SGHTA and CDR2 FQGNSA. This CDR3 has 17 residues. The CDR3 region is CASSFLPLAGGINEQFF. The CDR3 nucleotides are TGTGCCAGCAGCTTCCTCCCATTAGCGGGAGGAATCAATGAGCAGTTCTTC.

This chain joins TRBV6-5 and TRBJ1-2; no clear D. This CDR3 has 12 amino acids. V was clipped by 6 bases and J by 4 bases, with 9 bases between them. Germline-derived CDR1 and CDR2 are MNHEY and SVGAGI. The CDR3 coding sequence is TGTGCCAGCAGAGGACGGGGCTATGGCTACACCTTC. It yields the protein CASRGRGYGYTF.

This CDR3 reads CASSEGAGYEQYF. CDR3 bases: TGTGCCAGCAGCGAGGGGGCAGGCTACGAGCAGTACTTC. The V call is TRBV9, the J call TRBJ2-7; 7 bases are shared with TRBD1. V lost 3 bases, J lost 3 bases, and 3 bases stayed unmatched. CDR3 size: 13 residues. Germline assignment: CDR1 SGDLS and CDR2 YYNGEE. Full variable domain (outside the CDR3, taken from reference TRBV9 and TRBJ2-7): DSGVTQTPKHLITATGQRVTLRCSPRSGDLSVYWYQQSLDQGLQFLIQYYNGEERAKGNILERFSAQQFPDLHSELNLSSLELGDSALYFCASSEGAGYEQYFGPGTRLTVT.